This paragraph covers one T cell receptor beta chain sequence. The data are from a study of T cell changes during pregnancy in multiple sclerosis. Germline V gene data show CDR1 as MNHEY and CDR2 as SMNVEV (reference sequence). CDR3 length equals 15 residues. The ends were cut back, 7 bases at V and 4 bases at J, with 17 bases in the middle. Libraries were prepared by immunoSEQ multiplex PCR; TCRdb keeps only in-frame clonotypes and omits some of them. The sample yields roughly 110,000 clones, about 90% seen once. This receptor was obtained from a female donor in good health, enrolled as a control in a pregnancy study. V and J are TRBV27 and TRBJ1-5; D call uncertain. The sample here was peripheral blood, taken in the third trimester of pregnancy. The CDR3 spells CASTPVGRGNQPQHF. DNA of the CDR3: TGTGCCAGCACCCCGGTGGGTCGAGGGAATCAGCCCCAGCATTTT.